The clone carrying this TCR beta chain was found a few times. Profiled with immunoSEQ multiplex PCR; TCRdb holds only in-frame clones, not every one. The data contain roughly 100,000 clones, roughly 81% of them singletons. The data originate from a study of glioma-infiltrating T cells after dendritic cell vaccination. V was clipped by 4 bases and J by 2 bases; unmatched bases: 2. CDR1 LNHNV and CDR2 YYDKDF come from the germline V gene (reference sequence). This CDR3 has 15 amino acids. This chain links TRBV15 with TRBJ2-6; 7 bases map to TRBD1. The source of this sequence is a human donor with glioblastoma. The input for sequencing was blood, taken before dendritic cell vaccination. This CDR3 reads CATSTGGAGANVLTF. CDR3 DNA: TGTGCCACCAGCACAGGGGGAGCTGGGGCCAACGTCCTGACTTTC.